Presented here are 10 T cell receptor beta chains from one specimen sequenced in a study of blood T cell repertoires in COVID-19. Sequencing was performed with immunoSEQ multiplex PCR; in TCRdb, only in-frame clones are kept and a portion is missing. Of about 530,000 clones listed, roughly nine tenths are singletons. Material for sequencing was peripheral blood. These receptors were obtained from a woman aged 50 to 60 with COVID-19, enrolled during active disease.

The chain couples TRBV7-5 to TRBJ1-1. TRBV7-5 is recorded as a pseudogene. The CDR3 runs to 12 residues. The CDR3 here is CASIPWEDEAFF. The CDR3 nucleotides are TGTGCCAGCATCCCTTGGGAGGATGAAGCTTTCTTT.

This clone was picked up one time. DNA for the CDR3: TGTGCCAGTAGTAGGACGGAGGCAGATACGCAGTATTTT. Translating gives CASSRTEADTQYF. The rearrangement uses TRBV19 and TRBJ2-3; D may be TRBD2 (5 bases). CDR1 and CDR2 from the germline V gene are LNHDA and SQIVND (reference sequence). V lost 4 bases and J 4 bases, leaving 9 bases between the germline ends. This CDR3 region has 13 residues.

The chain couples TRBV5-1 to TRBJ2-2, with a possible D match to TRBD1 (5 bases). V was cut by 1 base and J by 5 bases, with 21 bases left in between. This CDR3 contains 18 residues. Germline CDR1 and CDR2: SGHRS and YFSETQ. For the CDR3, the DNA is TGCGCCAGCAGCTTGTCCAGGGCTCCATCCCTAGGGACCGGGGAGCTGTTTTTT. It yields the protein CASSLSRAPSLGTGELFF.

This chain joins TRBV25-1 and TRBJ2-2; 9 bases are shared with TRBD1. The CDR3 covers 17 residues. In germline, CDR1 is MGHDK, CDR2 SYGVNS. Unmatched junction bases numbered 8, after V lost 2 bases and J lost 4 bases. The CDR3 sequence: CASSEINRGRSTGELFF. The CDR3, as DNA: TGTGCCAGCAGTGAAATTAACAGGGGGCGGAGCACCGGGGAGCTGTTTTTT.

The genes are TRBV29-1 and TRBJ1-1; D gene unclear. Per germline, CDR1 SQVTM and CDR2 ANQGSEA. V was cut by 7 bases and J by 2 bases, with 11 bases left in between. There are 12 residues in the CDR3. This chain's CDR3 is CSATSANTEAFF. CDR3 in DNA: TGCAGCGCCACCAGCGCAAACACTGAAGCTTTCTTT.

V and J are TRBV19 and TRBJ1-6, with 10 bases aligning to TRBD1. This CDR3 has 14 amino acids. Germline CDR1 and CDR2: LNHDA and SQIVND (reference sequence). After removal of 6 bases from V and 8 bases from J, the junction contained 4 bases not matched to a gene. The CDR3 protein is CASRDRGTDSPLHF. The CDR3 DNA reads as TGTGCCAGTAGGGACAGGGGGACGGATTCACCCCTCCACTTT.

The rearrangement uses TRBV6-6 and TRBJ1-5; D is possibly TRBD1 (5 bases). V was pared by 4 bases and J by 7 bases, with 14 bases between. CDR1 is MNHNY, CDR2 SVGAGI, per germline (reference sequence). The length of the CDR3 is 14 residues. CDR3: CASSSDYRLQPQHF. DNA for the CDR3: TGTGCCAGCAGTTCGGACTACAGGCTCCAGCCCCAGCATTTT.

The CDR3 protein is CASSQGTVGMVNEQFF. CDR3 bases: TGCGCCAGCAGCCAAGGGACAGTTGGGATGGTCAATGAGCAGTTCTTC. The chain has TRBV4-1 and TRBJ2-1; tentative D call: TRBD1 (6 bases). The CDR3 loop spans 16 amino acids. Looked up from germline, CDR1 is MGHRA and CDR2 is YSYEKL. V lost 1 base and J lost 6, with 16 bases in between.

The CDR3 nucleotides are TGTGCCAGTACCAGGGCCTACTCTGGAAACACCATATATTTT. Protein sequence: CASTRAYSGNTIYF. V is TRBV19 and J is TRBJ1-3, with a weak D call TRBD1 (5 bases). The germline CDR1 and CDR2 sequences are LNHDA and SQIVND (reference sequence). This CDR3 has 14 residues. Between the trimmed V and J ends, which lost 7 bases and 0 bases, there was a span of 10 bases.

The chain couples TRBV5-1 to TRBJ2-7, with 8 bases aligning to TRBD1. Germline V gives CDR1 SGHRS, CDR2 YFSETQ. With V trimmed by 1 base and J by 5 bases, 8 bases remained unmatched. The CDR3 sequence is 15 residues long. In DNA, the CDR3 is TGCGCCAGCAGCTTGTTGGGACAGGACATCCACGAGCAGTACTTC. Its translation: CASSLLGQDIHEQYF.